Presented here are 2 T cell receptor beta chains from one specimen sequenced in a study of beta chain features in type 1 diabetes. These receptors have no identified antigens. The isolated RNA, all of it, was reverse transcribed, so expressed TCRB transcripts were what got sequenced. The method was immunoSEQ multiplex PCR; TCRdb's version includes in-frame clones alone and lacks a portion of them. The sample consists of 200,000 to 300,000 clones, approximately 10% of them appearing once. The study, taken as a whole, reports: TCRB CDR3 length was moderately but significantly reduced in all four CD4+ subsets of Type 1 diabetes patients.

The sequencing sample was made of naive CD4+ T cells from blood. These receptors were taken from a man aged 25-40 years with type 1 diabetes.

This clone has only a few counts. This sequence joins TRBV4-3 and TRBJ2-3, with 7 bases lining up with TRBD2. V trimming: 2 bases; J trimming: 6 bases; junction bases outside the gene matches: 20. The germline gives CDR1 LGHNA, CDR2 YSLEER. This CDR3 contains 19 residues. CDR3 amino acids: CASSQRAVPGGPTRDTQYF. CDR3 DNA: TGCGCCAGCAGCCAAAGGGCGGTTCCGGGGGGACCCACTAGGGATACGCAGTATTTT.

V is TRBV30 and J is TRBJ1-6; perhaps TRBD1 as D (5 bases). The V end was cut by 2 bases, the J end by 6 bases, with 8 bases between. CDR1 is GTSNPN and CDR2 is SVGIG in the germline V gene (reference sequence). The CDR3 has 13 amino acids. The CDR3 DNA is TGTGCCTGGAGTCCAGGGCTTAATTCACCCCTCCACTTT. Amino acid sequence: CAWSPGLNSPLHF. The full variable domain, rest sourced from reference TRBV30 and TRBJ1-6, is SQTIHQWPATLVQPVGSPLSLECTVEGTSNPNLYWYRQAAGRGLQLLFYSVGIGQISSEVPQNLSASRPQDRQFILSSKKLLLSDSGFYLCAWSPGLNSPLHFGNGTRLTVT.